The following is a TCR beta chain sequence with its context. These data are taken from a study of cytomegalovirus exposure and HLA in healthy donors. Researchers ran the PCR with 60 Vbeta and 13 Jbeta primers. As handled by the study authors: Later, 65 million to 85 million unique TCR beta chains were counted in an analysis, and approximately 9.9 million of them were shared. Profiled with immunoSEQ multiplex PCR; TCRdb holds only in-frame clones, not every one. The DNA gave D and trimming, while V, J and clone size come from that table. The repertoire holds under 60,000 clones, with roughly 80% as singletons. The CDR3 runs 13 residues. V lost 10 bases, J lost 1 base, and 13 bases lay in between. Looked up from germline, CDR1 is MNHNS and CDR2 is SASEGT.

This chain uses TRBV6-1 with TRBJ1-1; D is perhaps TRBD1 (6 bases). Source material: PBMCs. This TCR was recovered from a woman aged 35 to 49 in good health and CMV-seropositive. The CDR3 sequence: CATQGWQNTEAFF. CDR3 in DNA: TGTGCCACCCAGGGGTGGCAGAACACTGAAGCTTTCTTT.